These 12 T cell receptor beta chains originate from one sample sequenced in a study of cytomegalovirus exposure and HLA in healthy donors. PCR amplification relied on 60 Vbeta primers (plus 13 Jbeta primers). Clones were sequenced by immunoSEQ multiplex PCR, and TCRdb holds only the in-frame ones, with some missing. The sample lists 130,000 or so clones; under 85% were seen once. Material for sequencing was PBMCs. The origin of the receptors is a man between 18 and 35 years old in good health and CMV-seropositive.

This chain links TRBV15 with TRBJ2-5; maybe TRBD2 (6 bases). V was clipped by 8 bases and J by 5 bases, with 18 bases between them. Germline V gives CDR1 LNHNV, CDR2 YYDKDF (reference sequence). The CDR3 contains 14 residues. This chain's CDR3 is CATASRGGAETQYF. In DNA, the CDR3 is TGTGCCACCGCCAGCCGGGGCGGGGCGGAGACCCAGTACTTC.

The V call is TRBV28, the J call TRBJ1-3, with no clear D. The CDR3 sequence is 16 residues long. Germline V gives CDR1 MDHEN, CDR2 SYDVKM. V was shortened by 5 bases and J by 0 bases, with 14 bases between the two germline ends. This CDR3 is CASSPSNRFSGNTIYF. As DNA, the CDR3 is TGTGCCAGCAGTCCCAGTAACAGATTCTCTGGAAACACCATATATTTT. The full variable domain, rest sourced from reference TRBV28 and TRBJ1-3, is DVKVTQSSRYLVKRTGEKVFLECVQDMDHENMFWYRQDPGLGLRLIYFSYDVKMKEKGDIPEGYSVSREKKERFSLILESASTNQTSMYLCASSPSNRFSGNTIYFGEGSWLTVV.

On this clone itself: Its ends do not fully match the called genes, so a read error is possible. This chain links TRBV30 with TRBJ1-1, with D hard to call. The CDR3 is 12 amino acids. Germline V lookup: CDR1 GTSNPN, CDR2 SVGIG (reference sequence). CDR3 in DNA: TGTGCCCGGAGGAGGGAAGCCCCTGAAGCTTTCTTT. It encodes CARRREAPEAFF.

The rearrangement links TRBV7-8 to TRBJ2-3; a possible D gene is TRBD2 (5 bases). The CDR3 has 12 residues. Looked up from germline, CDR1 is SGHVS and CDR2 is FQNEAQ. Trimming took 3 bases from V and 8 from J, leaving 9 bases between them. CDR3 DNA: TGTGCCAGCAGCTTGGACTCCCCTACGCAGTATTTT. This sequence encodes CASSLDSPTQYF.

The rearrangement joins TRBV6-1 to TRBJ1-6, with 8 positions matching TRBD1. The CDR3 runs 16 residues. Per the germline V gene, CDR1 is MNHNS and CDR2 is SASEGT. V shed 3 bases and J 10 bases; nucleotides not matched to a gene: 11. The CDR3 coding sequence is TGTGCCAGCAGTGACGACCACGGACAGGGTAGCTCACCCCTCCACTTT. Translated, it gives CASSDDHGQGSSPLHF.

The chain links TRBV6-5 to TRBJ1-6; 9 bases line up with TRBD1. V shed 5 bases and J 6 bases; nucleotides not matched to a gene: 2. Germline CDR1 and CDR2: MNHEY and SVGAGI. The CDR3 spans 14 residues. CDR3 nucleotides: TGTGCCAGCAGTCTGACAGGGGGTAATTCACCCCTCCACTTT. The encoded protein is CASSLTGGNSPLHF.

A remark on this clone: Additional DNA sequences in this sample encode the identical CDR3. This chain uses TRBV11-2 with TRBJ2-5; no definite D call. In germline, CDR1 is SGHAT, CDR2 FQNNGV. CDR3 length: 11 residues. Trimming removed 3 bases at V and 3 bases at J, with 2 bases between. The CDR3 protein is CASSFEETQYF. CDR3 in DNA: TGTGCCAGCAGCTTCGAAGAGACCCAGTACTTC.

The V and J genes are TRBV6-4 and TRBJ2-5, with TRBD2 identical over 12 bases. In germline, CDR1 is MRHNA, CDR2 SNTAGT. The length of the CDR3 is 16 residues. Germline trimming cut 11 bases from V and 6 bases from J; bases unmatched to any gene: 16. The CDR3 nucleotides are TGTGCCGGTAAAAGCGGGACTAGCGGGCCCCGGAAGACCCAGTACTTC. Translating it yields CAGKSGTSGPRKTQYF.

The chain combines TRBV7-9 with TRBJ2-1, with D possibly matching TRBD2 (6 bases). CDR1 and CDR2 from the germline V gene are SEHNR and FQNEAQ (reference sequence). V lost 0 bases and J 4 bases, leaving 19 bases between the germline ends. The CDR3 length is 18 residues. In nucleotides, the CDR3 is TGTGCCAGCAGCTTAGCGCGGACCCTAACGGGGGTTTACAATGAGCAGTTCTTC. Translating it yields CASSLARTLTGVYNEQFF.

The V and J genes are TRBV9 and TRBJ2-3, with 9 bases that match TRBD2. V trimming: 3 bases; J trimming: 4 bases; junction bases outside the gene matches: 3. CDR1 and CDR2 (germline): SGDLS, YYNGEE. CDR3 length equals 14 residues. CDR3 residues: CASSGGLAADTQYF. The CDR3, as DNA: TGTGCCAGCAGCGGGGGACTAGCCGCAGATACGCAGTATTTT.

This clone was seen only a few times. The chain combines TRBV4-1 with TRBJ2-5; the match to TRBD2 covers 9 bases. The V and J ends lost 1 base and 5 bases, in that order; junction bases with no gene match: 8. Germline-derived CDR1 and CDR2 are MGHRA and YSYEKL. The length of the CDR3 is 16 residues. The CDR3 loop is CASSQGGGGAGETQYF. Here the CDR3 DNA reads TGCGCCAGCAGCCAAGGCGGCGGGGGGGCCGGTGAGACCCAGTACTTC.

The chain employs TRBV30 and TRBJ2-2; unclear D gene. The CDR3 length is 17 residues. The germline V gene has CDR1 GTSNPN and CDR2 SVGIG (reference sequence). Trimming stripped 0 bases from V and 2 bases from J, with 16 bases between. CDR3 nucleotides: TGTGCCTGGAGTGTAGACGCGGTGCGGTCCAACACCGGGGAGCTGTTTTTT. Its protein is CAWSVDAVRSNTGELFF.